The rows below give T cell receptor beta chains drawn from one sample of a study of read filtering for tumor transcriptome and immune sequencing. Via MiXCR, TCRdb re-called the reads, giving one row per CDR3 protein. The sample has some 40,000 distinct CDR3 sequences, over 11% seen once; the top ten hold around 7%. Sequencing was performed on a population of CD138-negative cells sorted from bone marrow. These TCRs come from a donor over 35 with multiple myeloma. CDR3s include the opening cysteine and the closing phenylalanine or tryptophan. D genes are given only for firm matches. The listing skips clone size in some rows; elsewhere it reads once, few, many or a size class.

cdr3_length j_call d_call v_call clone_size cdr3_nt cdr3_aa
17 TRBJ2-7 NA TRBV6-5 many TGTGCCAGCAGTTACTCATTCGAGGGAGGCTCGAGGAACGAGCAGTACTTC CASSYSFEGGSRNEQYF
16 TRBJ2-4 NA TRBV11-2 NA TGTGCCAGCAGCCAACTCACCGGGGGATCTAAAAACATTCAGTACTTC CASSQLTGGSKNIQYF
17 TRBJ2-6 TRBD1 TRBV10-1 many TGCGCCAGCAGTGCCGGGACAGGGATCTCTGGGGCCAACGTCCTGACTTTC CASSAGTGISGANVLTF
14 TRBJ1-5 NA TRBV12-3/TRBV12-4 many TGTGCCAGCAGTACTACAGGGAGCAATCAGCCCCAGCATTTT CASSTTGSNQPQHF
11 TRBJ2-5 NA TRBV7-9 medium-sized TGTGCCAGCAGCTTCGGGGAGACCCAGTACTTC CASSFGETQYF
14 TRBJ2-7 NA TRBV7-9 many TGTGCCAGCAGAGACGGCGTCTCCAGCTACGAGCAGTACTTC CASRDGVSSYEQYF
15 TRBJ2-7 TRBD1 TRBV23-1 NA TGCGCCAGCAGTCAATCGGACAGGGGCTCCTACGAGCAGTACTTC CASSQSDRGSYEQYF
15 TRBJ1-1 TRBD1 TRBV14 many TGTGCCAGCAGCCAAGCGGGCAGGGGGCGAGAACGAGCTTTCTTT CASSQAGRGRERAFF
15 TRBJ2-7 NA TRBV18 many TGTGCCAGCTCACCAGAGCAAAGGAGCTCCTACGAGCAGTACTTC CASSPEQRSSYEQYF
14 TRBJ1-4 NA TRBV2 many TGTGCCAGCACACTCCGGGGTCAGGTCGAAAAACTGTTTTTT CASTLRGQVEKLFF
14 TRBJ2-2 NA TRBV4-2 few TGTGCCAGCAGCCAAGTTAGGGTCACCGGGGAGCTGTTTTTT CASSQVRVTGELFF
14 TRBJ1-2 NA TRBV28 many TGTGCCAGCAGTCCTAGGGGACGGGGCTATGGCTACACCTTC CASSPRGRGYGYTF
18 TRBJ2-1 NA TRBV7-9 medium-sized TGTGCCAGCAGCAATACTACCCTACAGGGTAGCTCCTACAATGAGCAGTTCTTC CASSNTTLQGSSYNEQFF
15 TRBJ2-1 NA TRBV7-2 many TGTGCCAGCAGCTTAGGCTCGCGGGGATACAATGAGCAGTTCTTC CASSLGSRGYNEQFF
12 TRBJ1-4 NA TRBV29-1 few TGCAGCGTTATAGGGGTACGAGAAGAACTGTTTTTT CSVIGVREELFF
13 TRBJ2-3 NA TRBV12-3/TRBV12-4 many TGTGCCAGCAGTCCAGGGAGGACAGATACGCAGTATTTT CASSPGRTDTQYF
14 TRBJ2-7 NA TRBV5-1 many TGCGCCAGCAGAATTCAGGCGAGCTCCTACGAGCAGTACTTC CASRIQASSYEQYF
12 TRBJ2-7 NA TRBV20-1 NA TGCAGTGCTAGAGGGGCAGCCTACGAGCAGTACTTC CSARGAAYEQYF
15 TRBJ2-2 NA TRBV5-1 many TGCGCCAGCAGCCGGAGGGCAGGGCGATCCGGGGAGCTGTTTTTT CASSRRAGRSGELFF
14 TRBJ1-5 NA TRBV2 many TGTGCCAGCGGAGTAGGGAATAGCAATCAGCCCCAGCATTTT CASGVGNSNQPQHF
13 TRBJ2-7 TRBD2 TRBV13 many TGTGCCAGCAGCTTACAGGGAGGGTACGAGCAGTACTTC CASSLQGGYEQYF
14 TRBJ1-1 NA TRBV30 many TGTGCCTGGAGTGTTGAGACCATGAACACTGAAGCTTTCTTT CAWSVETMNTEAFF
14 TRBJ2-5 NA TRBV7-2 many TGTGCCAGCAGCTTCCCTTGGGGGCTCGAGACCCAGTACTTC CASSFPWGLETQYF
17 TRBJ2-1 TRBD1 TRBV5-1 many TGCGCCAGCAGCTTAAGAGTGGGGACAGGGGGTTACAATGAGCAGTTCTTC CASSLRVGTGGYNEQFF
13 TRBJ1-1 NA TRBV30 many TGTGCCTGGAGTCCACAGGTGAACACTGAAGCTTTCTTT CAWSPQVNTEAFF
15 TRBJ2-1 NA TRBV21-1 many TGTGCCAGCAGTGGTGGGGCGCAAATATACAATGAGCAGTTCTTC CASSGGAQIYNEQFF
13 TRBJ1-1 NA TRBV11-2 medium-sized TGTGCCAGCAGCTCGAACAGGGCCACTGAAGCTTTCTTT CASSSNRATEAFF
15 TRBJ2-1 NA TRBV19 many TGTGCCAGTATGGCAGGGGGGAGCTCCTACAATGAGCAGTTCTTC CASMAGGSSYNEQFF
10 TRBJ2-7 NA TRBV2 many TGTGCCAGCAGTGCATACGAGCAGTACTTC CASSAYEQYF
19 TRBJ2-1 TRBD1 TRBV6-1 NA TGTGCCAGGAGTGGGGACAGGAAGAGGACCACCGTCTCCTACAATGAGCAGTCCTTC CARSGDRKRTTVSYNEQSF
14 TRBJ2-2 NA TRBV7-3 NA TGTGCCACCAGAATCAGGGGCTATGGCGGGGAGCTGTTTTTT CATRIRGYGGELFF
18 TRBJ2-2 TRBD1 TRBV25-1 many TGTGCCAGCAGTGATCCCGGGACAGGGGGCCGGAACACCGGGGAGCTGTTTTTT CASSDPGTGGRNTGELFF
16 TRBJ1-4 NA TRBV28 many TGTGCCAGCAGCCGCGGTAGCGGGCAGGGAGCTGAAAAACTGTTTTTT CASSRGSGQGAEKLFF
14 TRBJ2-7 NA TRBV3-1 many TGTGCCAGCAGCCAAGTACCGGGCCTCCACGAGCAGTACTTC CASSQVPGLHEQYF
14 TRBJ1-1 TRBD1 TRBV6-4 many TGTGCCAGCAGTGAAAACGACAGGGTTGGCGAAGCTTTCTTT CASSENDRVGEAFF
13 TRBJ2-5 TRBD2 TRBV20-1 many TGCAGTGCTGTTACTAGCGGTGTGGAGACCCAGTACTTC CSAVTSGVETQYF
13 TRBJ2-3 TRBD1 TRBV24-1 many TGTGCCACGGGACAGACTGGCACAGATACGCAGTATTTT CATGQTGTDTQYF
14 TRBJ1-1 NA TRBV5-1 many TGCGCCAGCAGCTTGGAAACCTTGAACACTGAAGCTTTCTTT CASSLETLNTEAFF
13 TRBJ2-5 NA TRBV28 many TGTGCCAGCAGACCCACTATCACGGAGACCCAGTACTTC CASRPTITETQYF
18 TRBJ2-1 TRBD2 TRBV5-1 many TGCGCCAGCAGCTTACGACTAGCGGGAGAATCGTCCTACAATGAGCAGTTCTTC CASSLRLAGESSYNEQFF
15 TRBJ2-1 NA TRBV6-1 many TGTGCCAGCAGTGTTAACTTCGAACGATACAATGAGCAGTTCTTC CASSVNFERYNEQFF
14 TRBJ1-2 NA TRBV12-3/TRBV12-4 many TGTGCCAGCAGTCCGAACCGGGGGCTCTATGGCTACACCTTC CASSPNRGLYGYTF
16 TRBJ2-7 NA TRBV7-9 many TGTGCCAGCAGCCCGACGGATGATTTGGTCTCCTACGAGCAGTACTTC CASSPTDDLVSYEQYF
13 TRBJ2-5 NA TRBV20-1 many TGCAGTGCTAGACAGGGGTTCCAAGAGACCCAGTACTTC CSARQGFQETQYF